Each of the 11 T cell receptor beta chains below was sequenced from the same sample in a study of OX40 agonist ivuxolimab in advanced cancers. TCRdb keeps only in-frame clones here, not all; method: immunoSEQ multiplex PCR. This table holds roughly 74,000 clones, almost 85% found once. The sample was CD4+ or CD8+ T cells sorted from blood, taken in a trial of the OX40 agonist ivuxolimab. These receptors were collected from an adult with an advanced solid tumor such as melanoma, head and neck, liver or kidney cancer.

The chain links TRBV4-2 to TRBJ1-3; D might be TRBD1 (6 bases). Germline V gene sequence: CDR1 LGHNA, CDR2 YNFKEQ. The ends were cut back, 0 bases at V and 0 bases at J, with 24 bases in the middle. The CDR3 consists of 21 residues. CDR3 in amino acids: CASSQEGILGGRISSGNTIYF. The CDR3 region has the DNA TGTGCCAGCAGCCAAGAGGGGATCCTCGGGGGCCGTATTAGCTCTGGAAACACCATATATTTT.

The chain employs TRBV7-9 and TRBJ2-1; D is unclear. Germline CDR1 reads SEHNR; CDR2 reads FQNEAQ (reference sequence). CDR3 length: 14 residues. Trimming cost V 2 bases and J 8 bases, with 13 bases left between them. CDR3 loop: CASSLLGFGHEQFF. The CDR3 nucleotides are TGTGCCAGCAGCTTATTGGGGTTTGGGCATGAGCAGTTCTTC.

This clone was detected once. CDR3 loop: CASSQGSYEQYF. The CDR3 region has the DNA TGTGCCAGCAGTCAGGGTTCCTACGAGCAGTACTTC. The rearrangement joins TRBV11-3 to TRBJ2-7; tentative D call: TRBD1 (5 bases). Looked up from germline, CDR1 is SGHNT and CDR2 is YENEEA. This CDR3 contains 12 residues. V lost 6 bases and J lost 1, with 7 bases in between.

This clone occurred once. The chain carries TRBV2 and TRBJ1-2; D is ambiguous. V lost 4 bases to trimming and J lost 1 base, with 7 bases between them. This CDR3 region has 13 residues. Germline V gene sequence: CDR1 SNHLY, CDR2 FYNNEI. CDR3 sequence reads: CASSVGNNYGYTF. CDR3 DNA sequence: TGTGCCAGCAGTGTCGGCAATAACTATGGCTACACCTTC. Drawing the rest from reference TRBV2 and TRBJ1-2, the complete variable domain is EPEVTQTPSHQVTQMGQEVILRCVPISNHLYFYWYRQILGQKVEFLVSFYNNEISEKSEIFDDQFSVERPDGSNFTLKIRSTKLEDSAMYFCASSVGNNYGYTFGSGTRLTVV.

The gene calls are TRBV6-5 and TRBJ2-6; D may be TRBD1 (6 bases). CDR1 and CDR2 (germline): MNHEY, SVGAGI. V was cut by 7 bases and J by 3 bases, with 10 bases left in between. This CDR3 is 14 amino acids long. The CDR3 spells CASNQGFGANVLTF. The CDR3 nucleotides are TGTGCCAGCAACCAGGGGTTTGGGGCCAACGTCCTGACTTTC.

This clone has just one count. CDR3 DNA sequence: TGCGCCAGCAGCTTGCTCGGGGCAGGGGGCGAAAAACTGTTTTTT. Its protein is CASSLLGAGGEKLFF. The chain joins TRBV5-1 to TRBJ1-4; 8 positions agree with TRBD1. Germline CDR1 is SGHRS and CDR2 is YFSETQ. After removal of 1 base from V and 8 bases from J, the junction contained 7 bases not matched to a gene. The CDR3 totals 15 residues.

The genes are TRBV7-2 and TRBJ2-2; unclear D gene. Germline V lookup: CDR1 SGHTA, CDR2 FQGNSA. Trimming took off 2 bases at V and 5 bases at J, with 6 bases between the two ends. CDR3 size: 13 residues. CDR3 protein: CASSLRRTGELFF. The CDR3 DNA follows: TGTGCCAGCAGCTTACGTAGAACCGGGGAGCTGTTTTTT.

The chain recombines TRBV11-2 with TRBJ1-4, with D perhaps TRBD1 (6 bases). Germline-derived CDR1 and CDR2 are SGHAT and FQNNGV. Trimming left V 4 bases short and J 7 bases short, with 16 bases between. This CDR3 spans 15 amino acids. Here the CDR3 reads CASSSTGTIGEKLFF. For the CDR3, the DNA is TGTGCCAGCAGCTCTACAGGGACGATCGGTGAAAAACTGTTTTTT.

The gene calls are TRBV2 and TRBJ2-3; D possibly corresponds to TRBD2 (6 bases). CDR3 size: 12 residues. The V and J ends lost 8 bases and 5 bases respectively, with 11 bases between them. CDR1 SNHLY and CDR2 FYNNEI come from the germline V gene. DNA of the CDR3: TGTGCCAGCTGCCTCGGGGGAGATACGCAGTATTTT. Its protein product is CASCLGGDTQYF.

The V call is TRBV7-3, the J call TRBJ2-1; possibly TRBD1 for D (6 bases). The germline V gene has CDR1 SGHTA and CDR2 FQGTGA. Trimming pared 2 bases from V and 3 bases from J, leaving 11 bases between. This CDR3 comprises 15 residues. The CDR3 spells CASSLGQGHYNEQFF. DNA for the CDR3: TGTGCCAGCAGCTTAGGGCAGGGGCACTACAATGAGCAGTTCTTC.

The V gene is TRBV7-2, the J gene TRBJ1-2; no definite D call. Germline values: CDR1 SGHTA, CDR2 FQGNSA. Trimming removed 5 bases at V and 4 bases at J, with 14 bases between. The CDR3 runs 14 residues. This CDR3 reads CASSQPGRSYGYTF. CDR3 bases: TGTGCCAGCAGCCAACCGGGCCGCTCCTATGGCTACACCTTC.